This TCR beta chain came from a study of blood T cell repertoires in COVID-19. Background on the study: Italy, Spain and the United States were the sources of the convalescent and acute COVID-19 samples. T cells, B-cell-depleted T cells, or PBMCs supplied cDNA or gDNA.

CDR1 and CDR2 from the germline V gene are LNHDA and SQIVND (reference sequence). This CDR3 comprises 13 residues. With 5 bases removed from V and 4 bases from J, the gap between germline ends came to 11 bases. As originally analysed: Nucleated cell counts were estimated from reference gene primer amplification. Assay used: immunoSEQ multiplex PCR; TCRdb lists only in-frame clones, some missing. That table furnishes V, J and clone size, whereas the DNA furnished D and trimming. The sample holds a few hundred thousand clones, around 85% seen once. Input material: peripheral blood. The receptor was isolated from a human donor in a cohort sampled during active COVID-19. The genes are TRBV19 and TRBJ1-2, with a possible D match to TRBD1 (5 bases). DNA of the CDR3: TGTGCCAGTAGTCCCCGGCAGGGCTATGGCTACACCTTC. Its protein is CASSPRQGYGYTF.